This T cell receptor (beta chain) was captured by sequencing in a study of T cell changes during pregnancy in multiple sclerosis. TCRdb's copy holds only in-frame clones and misses some; the assay was immunoSEQ multiplex PCR. The data hold about 96,000 clones, with approximately 92% observed a single time. The CDR3 loop spans 13 amino acids. Germline CDR1 is MNHEY and CDR2 is SVGAGI. V was clipped by 9 bases and J by 4 bases, with 13 bases between them. This sequence joins TRBV6-5 and TRBJ2-1; D is possibly TRBD1 (6 bases). This clonotype originated in a female donor with multiple sclerosis, enrolled in a pregnancy study. The sample here was peripheral blood, taken in the first trimester of pregnancy. CDR3 sequence: CASSPGVYNEQFF. The DNA for the CDR3 is TGTGCCAGTTCCCCAGGGGTATACAATGAGCAGTTCTTC.